One sample yielded the 23 T cell receptor beta chains listed below, sequenced in a study of blood T cell repertoires in COVID-19 (TCRdb year 2020). To prepare the library, the immunoSEQ multiplex PCR assay was applied. The source is immuneACCESS, and TCRdb retained only in-frame sequences with V and J called. Part of the clones is not carried over; for the studies checked, unresolved V genes explain less than half of this, and the remainder is unexplained. In all, the sample holds fewer than 350,000 clones, and 90% of those were seen once. The ten largest make up around 6.8% of the sample. The sequenced material came from peripheral blood. The source is a woman aged 30 to 39 with COVID-19, enrolled during active disease.

The rearrangement uses TRBV2 and TRBJ2-2; TRBD2 matches 9 bases. Germline V CDR1 and CDR2: SNHLY, FYNNEI. The CDR3 has 16 residues. J gave up 7 bases and V 3 bases, and 9 bases lay outside the gene matches. As DNA, the CDR3 is TGTGCCAGCAGTGATGGGGCGGGAGGGCAGGACGGGGAGCTGTTTTTT. This translates into CASSDGAGGQDGELFF.

The chain is built from TRBV20-1 and TRBJ1-5; D is unclear. V was trimmed by 5 bases and J by 3 bases, leaving 5 bases between them. Germline assignment: CDR1 DFQATT and CDR2 SNEGSKA (reference sequence). The CDR3 totals 11 residues. This chain's CDR3 is CSAGSNQPQHF. CDR3 bases: TGCAGTGCTGGCTCCAATCAGCCCCAGCATTTT.

The V gene is TRBV25-1, the J gene TRBJ2-4; D is possibly TRBD1 (6 bases). Trimming took off 1 base at V and 10 bases at J, with 8 bases between the two ends. The germline gives CDR1 MGHDK, CDR2 SYGVNS. The CDR3 runs to 12 residues. Written as DNA, the CDR3 is TGTGCCAGCAGTGAATCAGGGACAATTCAGTACTTC. It encodes CASSESGTIQYF.

The genes are TRBV10-3 and TRBJ2-5, with 8 bases aligning to TRBD2. J lost 1 base, V lost 8 bases, and 6 bases had no gene match. The CDR3 runs to 14 residues. Germline CDR1 and CDR2: ENHRY and SYGVKD. The DNA for the CDR3 is TGTGCCATCGCTAGCGGGCAGTCCCAAGAGACCCAGTACTTC. Amino acids: CAIASGQSQETQYF.

The rearrangement joins TRBV5-1 to TRBJ2-2; D possibly corresponds to TRBD1 (5 bases). Deletions cut 0 bases from V and 5 bases from J, with 11 bases between. The V gene's germline CDR1 is SGHRS and CDR2 YFSETQ. The CDR3 contains 15 residues. DNA of the CDR3: TGCGCCAGCAGCTTGGATCAGGGTTTGACCGGGGAGCTGTTTTTT. Its protein is CASSLDQGLTGELFF.

For this clone: Other DNA sequences of this sample code for an identical CDR3. This chain joins TRBV5-1 and TRBJ1-1; no definite D call. The CDR3 runs 14 residues. Germline lookup yields CDR1 SGHRS and CDR2 YFSETQ. V was trimmed by 0 bases and J by 4 bases, leaving 10 bases between them. The CDR3 bases are TGCGCCAGCAGCTTGGGCGGAGGTGGCACTGAAGCTTTCTTT. Its protein product is CASSLGGGGTEAFF.

The V gene is TRBV6-5, the J gene TRBJ1-3, with 7 bases lining up with TRBD1. Losses at the gene ends were 6 bases for V and 4 bases for J; bases not matched to a gene: 6. Germline CDR1 reads MNHEY; CDR2 reads SVGAGI. The CDR3 has 14 amino acids. CDR3 coding DNA: TGTGCCAGCAGAGGGGACAGAGCAGGAAACACCATATATTTT. Residues: CASRGDRAGNTIYF.

J is TRBJ2-3 and V is TRBV7-9; the match to TRBD2 covers 8 bases. Germline-derived CDR1 and CDR2 are SEHNR and FQNEAQ (reference sequence). This CDR3 spans 15 amino acids. J lost 1 base, V lost 5 bases, and 5 bases had no gene match. The CDR3, as DNA: TGTGCCAGCAGCCCTCCCGGGAGGGGCACAGATACGCAGTATTTT. Encoded protein: CASSPPGRGTDTQYF.

The chain combines TRBV4-1 with TRBJ2-5; 9 nucleotides align to TRBD2. The CDR3 runs 16 residues. The ends lost 0 bases at V and 5 bases at J; junction bases unmatched: 7. The germline gives CDR1 MGHRA, CDR2 YSYEKL. The CDR3 region is CASSQDSGGRAETQYF. In DNA, the CDR3 is TGCGCCAGCAGCCAAGATTCCGGCGGGAGGGCGGAGACCCAGTACTTC.

This sequence joins TRBV5-6 and TRBJ2-1, with 12 bases lining up with TRBD2. Germline values: CDR1 SGHDT, CDR2 YYEEEE. The CDR3 consists of 19 residues. V lost 3 bases to trimming and J lost 0 bases; unmatched junction nucleotides: 10. The CDR3 sequence: CASSSGLAGLLSSYNEQFF. The CDR3 DNA sequence: TGTGCCAGCAGCTCCGGACTAGCGGGGCTTTTAAGCTCCTACAATGAGCAGTTCTTC.

The genes are TRBV5-1 and TRBJ2-3, with 7 bases that match TRBD1. V shed 0 bases and J 0 bases; nucleotides not matched to a gene: 7. Germline CDR1 is SGHRS and CDR2 is YFSETQ. The CDR3 runs 17 residues. The DNA of the CDR3 is TGCGCCAGCAGCTTGGCGGATCTGGGACAGAGCACAGATACGCAGTATTTT. Translation gives CASSLADLGQSTDTQYF.

This chain links TRBV19 with TRBJ1-1; D is possibly TRBD1 (5 bases). The CDR3 has 13 amino acids. Germline CDR1 and CDR2: LNHDA and SQIVND (reference sequence). The ends were cut back, 5 bases at V and 10 bases at J, with 17 bases in the middle. CDR3 bases: TGTGCCAGTAGTCCCCTTCTTGCGGGGGGAGCTTTCTTT. It codes for CASSPLLAGGAFF. Full variable domain (remainder filled in from reference TRBV19 and TRBJ1-1): DGGITQSPKYLFRKEGQNVTLSCEQNLNHDAMYWYRQDPGQGLRLIYYSQIVNDFQKGDIAEGYSVSREKKESFPLTVTSAQKNPTAFYLCASSPLLAGGAFFGQGTRLTVV.

The chain is built from TRBV18 and TRBJ1-4, with no clear D. V was shortened by 3 bases and J by 6 bases, with 5 bases between the two germline ends. The CDR3 loop spans 12 amino acids. Germline-derived CDR1 and CDR2 are KGHSH and LQKENI. CDR3 in amino acids: CASSPSDEKLFF. DNA for the CDR3: TGTGCCAGCTCACCGTCTGATGAAAAACTGTTTTTT.

The CDR3 nucleotides read TGTGCCAGTAGTAGACAGGGGCGGCCCAATGAGCAGTTCTTC. It codes for CASSRQGRPNEQFF. V gene TRBV19 combines with J gene TRBJ2-1; 8 bases align to TRBD1. Germline V lookup: CDR1 LNHDA, CDR2 SQIVND (reference sequence). V lost 4 bases, J lost 6 bases, and 5 bases stayed unmatched. The length of the CDR3 is 14 residues.

This rearrangement joins TRBV28 to TRBJ2-7; 7 bases match TRBD1. The CDR3 spans 14 residues. CDR1 is MDHEN, CDR2 SYDVKM, per germline. V lost 10 bases to trimming and J lost 0 bases; unmatched junction nucleotides: 9. This CDR3 reads CAIARPGGSYEQYF. Written as DNA, the CDR3 is TGTGCCATCGCACGCCCAGGGGGCTCCTACGAGCAGTACTTC.

In its sample, this clone was seen a few times. V gene TRBV7-3 combines with J gene TRBJ2-2, with no clear D. The CDR3 runs to 12 residues. The V gene lost 5 bases and the J gene lost 1 base, with 2 bases spanning the gap. CDR1 is SGHTA and CDR2 is FQGTGA in the germline V gene. CDR3 nucleotide sequence: TGTGCCAGCAGCCGGAACACCGGGGAGCTGTTTTTT. Protein: CASSRNTGELFF.

The J gene is TRBJ2-2, the V gene TRBV5-1; 7 bases match TRBD2. The trim removed 4 bases at V and 1 base at J, leaving 4 bases unmatched. Germline V gives CDR1 SGHRS, CDR2 YFSETQ. The CDR3 totals 15 residues. The CDR3 bases are TGCGCCAGCAGCCCAAGCGGGGTGAACACCGGGGAGCTGTTTTTT. Amino acids: CASSPSGVNTGELFF.

V usage is TRBV3-1 (or the pseudogene TRBV3-2) and J usage is TRBJ2-1, with 8 bases fitting TRBD2. CDR3 length equals 15 residues. The trim removed 3 bases at V and 1 base at J, leaving 2 bases unmatched. The germline gives CDR1 LGHDT, CDR2 YNNKEL (reference sequence). In DNA, the CDR3 is TGTGCCAGCAGCCAGGTAGCGGGGTCCTACAATGAGCAGTTCTTC. Translation gives CASSQVAGSYNEQFF.

This rearrangement joins TRBV11-2 to TRBJ2-2; 8 bases agree with TRBD2. CDR3 size: 16 residues. The germline V gene encodes CDR1 SGHAT and CDR2 FQNNGV. V dropped 5 bases and J dropped 5; count of bases not matched to a gene: 10. The CDR3: CASSLSGSQRTGELFF. The DNA for the CDR3 is TGTGCCAGCAGCCTGAGCGGGAGTCAGCGGACCGGGGAGCTGTTTTTT.

The rearrangement links TRBV27 to TRBJ2-2, with 12 bases fitting TRBD2. The CDR3 has 18 residues. The V gene's germline CDR1 is MNHEY and CDR2 SMNVEV (reference sequence). CDR3 residues: CAVPSDIQTSGRHGELFF. The CDR3 DNA follows: TGTGCAGTACCATCGGACATTCAAACTAGCGGGAGGCACGGGGAGCTGTTTTTT.

The rearrangement uses TRBV7-9 and TRBJ2-7; 7 nucleotides align to TRBD2. This CDR3 has 14 residues. The germline V gene encodes CDR1 SEHNR and CDR2 FQNEAQ (reference sequence). V lost 5 bases, J lost 5 bases, and 9 bases stayed unmatched. Here the CDR3 reads CASSLPGGSHEQYF. For the CDR3, the DNA is TGTGCCAGCAGCCTACCGGGGGGTTCCCACGAGCAGTACTTC.

The chain carries TRBV28 and TRBJ2-2; D possibly corresponds to TRBD1 (5 bases). With 6 bases removed from V and 4 bases from J, the gap between germline ends came to 9 bases. Germline CDR1 MDHEN, CDR2 SYDVKM. CDR3 length: 13 residues. The CDR3 here is CASSTGSTGELFF. In nucleotides, the CDR3 is TGTGCCAGCAGCACAGGCTCCACCGGGGAGCTGTTTTTT.

The chain employs TRBV2 and TRBJ1-3; D unresolved. Per the germline V gene, CDR1 is SNHLY and CDR2 is FYNNEI. The CDR3 contains 12 residues. V shed 4 bases and J shed 8 bases, with 9 bases lying between them. The CDR3 loop is CASSATSDTIYF. The CDR3 coding sequence is TGTGCCAGCAGTGCCACTTCGGACACCATATATTTT.